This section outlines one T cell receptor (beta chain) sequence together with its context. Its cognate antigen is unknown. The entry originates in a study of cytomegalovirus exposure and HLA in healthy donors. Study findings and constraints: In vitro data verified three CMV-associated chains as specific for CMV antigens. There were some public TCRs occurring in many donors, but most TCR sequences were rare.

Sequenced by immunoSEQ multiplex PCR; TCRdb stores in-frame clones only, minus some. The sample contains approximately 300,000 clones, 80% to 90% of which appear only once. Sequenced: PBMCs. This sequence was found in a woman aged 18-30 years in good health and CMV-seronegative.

The DNA of the CDR3 is TGTGCCAGCAGCCCCCGGGACAGATCCTACAATGAGCAGTTCTTC. Its translation: CASSPRDRSYNEQFF. The chain links TRBV9 to TRBJ2-1; the match to TRBD1 covers 7 bases. Germline V lookup: CDR1 SGDLS, CDR2 YYNGEE. Trimming took 4 bases from V and 1 from J; bases not matched to a gene: 5. The CDR3 runs to 15 residues.